These T cell receptor beta chains were read from a single sample in a study of blood T cells in healthy people across ages. TCRdb itself ran the 5' RACE reads through MiXCR, one entry per CDR3 protein. The sample has roughly 2 million distinct CDR3 sequences, 40% to 55% seen once. Material: blood. The receptors were sampled from a woman aged 40 to 49 in good health. Each CDR3 is given with its conserved first and last residue. A D gene is named only where the DNA matches it firmly. Size is omitted from some rows. Given values are once, few, many or a class for expanded clones.

D: -
length: 19
size: -
V: TRBV18
J: TRBJ2-4
DNA: TGTGCCAGCTCACCGAAACCCCACAGGGTACCAAAGTCCAAAAACATTCAGTACTTC
CDR3: CASSPKPHRVPKSKNIQYF

D: -
length: 15
size: -
V: TRBV4-3
J: TRBJ2-1
DNA: TGCGCCAGCAGCCAAGATTATGGCAGCTACAATGAGCAGTTCTTC
CDR3: CASSQDYGSYNEQFF

D: -
length: 15
size: few
V: TRBV27
J: TRBJ2-5
DNA: TGTGCCAGCAGTTCCTTTCGGGGGGCTCTGGAGACCCAGTACTTC
CDR3: CASSSFRGALETQYF

D: -
length: 11
size: few
V: TRBV29-1
J: TRBJ2-1
DNA: TGCAGCGTTGAAGACAGGGTGGGGCAGTTCTTC
CDR3: CSVEDRVGQFF

D: TRBD2
length: 17
size: few
V: TRBV6-5
J: TRBJ2-3
DNA: TGTGCCAGCAGTTTTAACTCCAGAGCGGGGGTTAGAGATACGCAGTATTTT
CDR3: CASSFNSRAGVRDTQYF

D: -
length: 13
size: -
V: TRBV6-1
J: TRBJ2-7
DNA: TGTGCCAGCCAACTAGGACAGTCCTACGAGCAGTACTTC
CDR3: CASQLGQSYEQYF

D: TRBD1
length: 14
size: few
V: TRBV25-1
J: TRBJ2-1
DNA: TGTGCCAGCAGGGGCGGGACAGGGGGCAATGAGCAGTTCTTC
CDR3: CASRGGTGGNEQFF

D: TRBD2
length: 16
size: -
V: TRBV5-1
J: TRBJ2-5
DNA: TGCGCCAGCAGCTCCTCAACTAGCGGGGGGCGGGAGACCCAGTACTTC
CDR3: CASSSSTSGGRETQYF

D: -
length: 16
size: -
V: TRBV7-2
J: TRBJ2-7
DNA: TGTGCCAGCAGCTTAGCGGTGGTGACATCCTCCTACGAGCAGTACTTC
CDR3: CASSLAVVTSSYEQYF

D: TRBD1
length: 17
size: -
V: TRBV4-3
J: TRBJ2-3
DNA: TGCGCCAGCAGCCCCTCCGGGACAGGAGTCCGCTCCGGTACGCAGTATTTT
CDR3: CASSPSGTGVRSGTQYF

D: -
length: 13
size: -
V: TRBV6-2/TRBV6-3
J: TRBJ1-2
DNA: TGTGCCAGCAGTACCAGGACAGTTTATGGCTACACCTTC
CDR3: CASSTRTVYGYTF